A selection of T cell receptor beta chains follows, all from one sample in a study of T cells in Graves' hyperthyroidism and ophthalmopathy. TCRdb re-called the multiplex PCR reads through MiXCR, storing one row per CDR3 protein. The sample lists about 540,000 distinct CDR3 sequences; roughly 46% were seen once. The sample taken for sequencing was peripheral blood or thyroid tissue (not recorded which). The receptors were sampled from a woman aged 18-29 years with Graves' hyperthyroidism. Both conserved end residues are part of each CDR3. A D gene is named only where the DNA matches it firmly. Clone size, where shown, is once, few, many, or a class for clones that have expanded.

CDR3 DNA,CDR3 protein,D gene,clone size,V gene,J gene
TGTGCCACCAGTAAGGGAAACACCATATATTTT,CATSKGNTIYF,.,many,TRBV24-1,TRBJ1-3
TGCGCCAGCAGCTCAGATTATAGCGGTCTGGACGTGGATGAGCAGTACTTC,CASSSDYSGLDVDEQYF,.,.,TRBV5-1,TRBJ2-7
TGTGCCGGCAGCCCCTCCAACACCGCGTATGGCTACACCTTC,CAGSPSNTAYGYTF,.,many,TRBV12-3/TRBV12-4,TRBJ1-2
TGCGCCAGCAGTGAGTCAACAGGGCCGAACACCGGGGAGCTGTTTTTT,CASSESTGPNTGELFF,.,many,TRBV10-2,TRBJ2-2
TGTGCCAGCAGTCTTGCCCTCCCGACCGGGGAGCTGTTTTTT,CASSLALPTGELFF,.,many,TRBV12-3/TRBV12-4,TRBJ2-2
TGTGCCAGCAGCGACGGACTAGCGGGGTACACTGAAGCTTTCTTT,CASSDGLAGYTEAFF,.,.,TRBV7-9,TRBJ1-1
TGTGCCAGCACCCGCCGGGGGCTGAACACTGAAGCTTTCTTT,CASTRRGLNTEAFF,.,many,TRBV6-5,TRBJ1-1
TGCGCCAGCAGCTTGGCCCTGAGGACCGACAGGGGCTACACCTTC,CASSLALRTDRGYTF,.,.,TRBV5-1,TRBJ1-2
TGTGCCAGCAGCGACCTTCATGGGGGCCCTCTGGGAAACACCATATATTTT,CASSDLHGGPLGNTIYF,.,.,TRBV14,TRBJ1-3
TGTGCCATCAGTGACCCAAGGACAGGGGAAAACTATGGCTACACCTTC,CAISDPRTGENYGYTF,TRBD1,.,TRBV6-6,TRBJ1-2
TGTGCCAGCAGCTTAGGGAGTGTTGTTGCAGATACGCAGTATTTT,CASSLGSVVADTQYF,.,.,TRBV7-2,TRBJ2-3
TGCAGTGCGAACCGCGGGAGTAGCCAAGAGACCCAGTACTTC,CSANRGSSQETQYF,TRBD2,.,TRBV20-1,TRBJ2-5
TGTGCCCCCAGGGGGGGGGCCTTGAATGAGCAGTACTTC,CAPRGGALNEQYF,.,.,TRBV7-9,TRBJ2-7
TGCAGCGTTGATGTCAGGGGAGGGCCTCAGACCCAGTACTTC,CSVDVRGGPQTQYF,.,.,TRBV29-1,TRBJ2-5
TGTGCCAGCAGCTTAGCGGGCCAGGGGAGGCAGCCCCAGCATTTT,CASSLAGQGRQPQHF,.,.,TRBV7-2,TRBJ1-5
TGCAGTGCTAGAGACGGCGACTCCTACGAGCAGTACTTC,CSARDGDSYEQYF,.,many,TRBV20-1,TRBJ2-7
TGTGCCAACCCCTGGGAAGACAGGGGGTCTAGCCGCTATGGCTACACCTTC,CANPWEDRGSSRYGYTF,TRBD1,many,TRBV12-3/TRBV12-4,TRBJ1-2
TGCAGCTTGACTGCTAGCGGGAGCTACGAGCAGTACTTC,CSLTASGSYEQYF,TRBD2,.,TRBV29-1,TRBJ2-7
TGTGCCAGCTCCCAAAGACAGGGTGAAGCTTTCTTT,CASSQRQGEAFF,TRBD1,.,TRBV18,TRBJ1-1
TGCAGCGTTGGGGGATCTGCGGGGGGAGGCCACGAGCAGTACTTC,CSVGGSAGGGHEQYF,TRBD2,.,TRBV29-1,TRBJ2-7
TGTGCCAGCAAATCGGGGGAGCAGTACTTC,CASKSGEQYF,.,.,TRBV2,TRBJ2-7
TGTGCCAGCAGCTCCGACAGGGCCCTCCTAGGAGCTTTC,CASSSDRALLGAF,TRBD1,.,TRBV6-5,TRBJ2-6
TGCAGCGTGAGGCAGCGGGGCTATGGCTACACCGGGGAGCTGTTTTTT,CSVRQRGYGYTGELFF,TRBD2,.,TRBV29-1,TRBJ2-2
TGTGCCAGCAGCAGCGCGGGAGAGGCCCAGTACTTC,CASSSAGEAQYF,TRBD2,once,TRBV7-2,TRBJ2-5
TGTGCCAGCAGGTTTACAGGGGGCCTTTTT,CASRFTGGLF,TRBD1,.,TRBV7-3,TRBJ1-5
TGCAGCGCTAGACAGGCCCACGAGCAGTACTTC,CSARQAHEQYF,.,.,TRBV29-1,TRBJ2-7